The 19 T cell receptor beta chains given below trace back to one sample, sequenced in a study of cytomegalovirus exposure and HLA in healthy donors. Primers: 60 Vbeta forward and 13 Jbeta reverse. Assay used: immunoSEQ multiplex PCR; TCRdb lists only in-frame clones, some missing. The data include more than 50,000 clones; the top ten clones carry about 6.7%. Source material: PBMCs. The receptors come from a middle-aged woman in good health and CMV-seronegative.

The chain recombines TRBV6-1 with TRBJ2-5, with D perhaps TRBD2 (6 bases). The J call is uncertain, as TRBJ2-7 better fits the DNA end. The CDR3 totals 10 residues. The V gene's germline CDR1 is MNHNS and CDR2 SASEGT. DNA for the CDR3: TGTGCCGCGGGACGCACCGAGCAGTACTTC. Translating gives CAAGRTEQYF.

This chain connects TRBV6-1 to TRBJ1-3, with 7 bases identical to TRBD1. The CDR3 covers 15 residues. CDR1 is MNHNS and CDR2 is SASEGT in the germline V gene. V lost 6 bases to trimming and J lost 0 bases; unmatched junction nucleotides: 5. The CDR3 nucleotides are TGTGCCAGCAGCGTGGACAGGAACTCTGGAAACACCATATATTTT. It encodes CASSVDRNSGNTIYF.

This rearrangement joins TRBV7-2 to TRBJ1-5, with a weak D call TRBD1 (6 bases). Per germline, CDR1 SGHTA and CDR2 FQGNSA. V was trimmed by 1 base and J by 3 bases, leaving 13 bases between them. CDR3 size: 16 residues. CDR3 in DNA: TGTGCCAGCAGCTTAGTGGGGGCCCCGAACAATCAGCCCCAGCATTTT. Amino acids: CASSLVGAPNNQPQHF.

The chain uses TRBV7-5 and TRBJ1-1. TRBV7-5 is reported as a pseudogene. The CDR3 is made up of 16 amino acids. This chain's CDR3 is CVRSAHRRVGNTEAFF. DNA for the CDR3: TGTGTCAGAAGCGCCCACCGGAGGGTGGGGAACACTGAAGCTTTCTTT.

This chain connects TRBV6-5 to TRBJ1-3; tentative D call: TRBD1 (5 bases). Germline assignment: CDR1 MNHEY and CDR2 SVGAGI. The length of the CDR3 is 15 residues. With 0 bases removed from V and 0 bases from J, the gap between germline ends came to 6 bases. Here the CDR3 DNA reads TGTGCCAGCAGTTACTCGGGGGGCTCTGGAAACACCATATATTTT. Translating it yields CASSYSGGSGNTIYF.

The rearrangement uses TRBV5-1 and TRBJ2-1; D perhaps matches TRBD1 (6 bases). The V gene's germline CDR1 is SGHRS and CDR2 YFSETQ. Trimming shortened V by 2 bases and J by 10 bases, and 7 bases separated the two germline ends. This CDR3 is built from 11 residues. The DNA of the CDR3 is TGCGCCAGCAGCTTCCAGGGGGAGCAGTTCTTC. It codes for CASSFQGEQFF.

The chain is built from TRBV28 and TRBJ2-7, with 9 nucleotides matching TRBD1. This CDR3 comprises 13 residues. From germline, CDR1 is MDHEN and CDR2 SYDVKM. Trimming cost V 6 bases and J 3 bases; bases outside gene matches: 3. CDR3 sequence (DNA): TGTGCCAGCAGCTCGGACAGGGGCTACGAGCAGTACTTC. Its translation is CASSSDRGYEQYF.

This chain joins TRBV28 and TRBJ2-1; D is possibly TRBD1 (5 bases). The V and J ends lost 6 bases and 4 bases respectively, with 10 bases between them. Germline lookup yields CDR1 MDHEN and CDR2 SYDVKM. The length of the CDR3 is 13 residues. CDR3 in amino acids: CASSRTTYNEQFF. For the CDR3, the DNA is TGTGCCAGCAGCCGGACAACATACAATGAGCAGTTCTTC. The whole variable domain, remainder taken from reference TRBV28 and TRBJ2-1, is DVKVTQSSRYLVKRTGEKVFLECVQDMDHENMFWYRQDPGLGLRLIYFSYDVKMKEKGDIPEGYSVSREKKERFSLILESASTNQTSMYLCASSRTTYNEQFFGPGTRLTVL.

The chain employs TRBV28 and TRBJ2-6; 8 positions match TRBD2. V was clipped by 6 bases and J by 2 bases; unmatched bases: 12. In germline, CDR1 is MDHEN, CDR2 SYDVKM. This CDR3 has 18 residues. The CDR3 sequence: CASSSTGGVLAGANVLTF. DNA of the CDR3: TGTGCCAGCAGCTCCACGGGAGGGGTTCTAGCTGGGGCCAACGTCCTGACTTTC.

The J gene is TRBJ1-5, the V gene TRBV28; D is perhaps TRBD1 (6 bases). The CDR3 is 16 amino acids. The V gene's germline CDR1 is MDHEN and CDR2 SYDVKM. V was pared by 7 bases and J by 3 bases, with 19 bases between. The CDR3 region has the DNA TGTGCCAGCACCGAATCTATTTGGACAGCCAATCAGCCCCAGCATTTT. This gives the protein CASTESIWTANQPQHF.

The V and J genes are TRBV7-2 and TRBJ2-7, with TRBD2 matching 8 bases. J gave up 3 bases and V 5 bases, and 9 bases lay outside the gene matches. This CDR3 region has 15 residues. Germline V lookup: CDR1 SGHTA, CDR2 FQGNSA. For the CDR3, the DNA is TGTGCCAGCAGCCGGGAGGGGGATCGGATCTACGAGCAGTACTTC. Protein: CASSREGDRIYEQYF.

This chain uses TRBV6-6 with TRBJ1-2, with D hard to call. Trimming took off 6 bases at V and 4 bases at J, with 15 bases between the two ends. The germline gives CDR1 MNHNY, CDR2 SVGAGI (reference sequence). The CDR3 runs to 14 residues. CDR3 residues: CASSPFGELYGYTF. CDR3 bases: TGTGCCAGCAGCCCCTTCGGAGAACTCTATGGCTACACCTTC.

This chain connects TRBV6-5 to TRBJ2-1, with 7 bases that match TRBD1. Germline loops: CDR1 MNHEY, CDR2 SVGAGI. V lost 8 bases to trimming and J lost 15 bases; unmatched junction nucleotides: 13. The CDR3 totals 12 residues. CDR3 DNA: TGTGCCAGCGGCCACCGGGACAGATACTGGTTCTTC. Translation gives CASGHRDRYWFF.

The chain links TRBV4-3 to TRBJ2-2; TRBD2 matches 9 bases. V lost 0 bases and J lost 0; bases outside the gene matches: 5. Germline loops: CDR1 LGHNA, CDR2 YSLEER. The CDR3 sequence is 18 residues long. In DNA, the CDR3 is TGCGCCAGCAGCCAAGAGTCTAGCGGGGCCGCGAACACCGGGGAGCTGTTTTTT. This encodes CASSQESSGAANTGELFF.

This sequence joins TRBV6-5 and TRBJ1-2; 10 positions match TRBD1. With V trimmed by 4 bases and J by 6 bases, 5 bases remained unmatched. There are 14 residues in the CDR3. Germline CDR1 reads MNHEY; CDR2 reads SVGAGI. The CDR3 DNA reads TGTGCCAGCAGTTTGAAGACAGGGGGCGATGGCTACACCTTC. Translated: CASSLKTGGDGYTF.

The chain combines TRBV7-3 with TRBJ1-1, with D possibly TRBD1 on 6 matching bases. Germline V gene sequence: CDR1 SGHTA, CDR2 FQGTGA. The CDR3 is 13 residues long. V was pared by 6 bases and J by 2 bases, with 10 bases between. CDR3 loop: CASSGGGNTEAFF. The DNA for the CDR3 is TGTGCCAGCAGTGGGGGCGGAAACACTGAAGCTTTCTTT.

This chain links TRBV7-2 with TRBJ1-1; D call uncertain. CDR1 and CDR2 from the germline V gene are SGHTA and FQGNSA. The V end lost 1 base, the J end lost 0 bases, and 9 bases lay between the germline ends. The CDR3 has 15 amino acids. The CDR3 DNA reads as TGTGCCAGCAGCTTAGTCCCGGGTATGAACACTGAAGCTTTCTTT. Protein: CASSLVPGMNTEAFF.

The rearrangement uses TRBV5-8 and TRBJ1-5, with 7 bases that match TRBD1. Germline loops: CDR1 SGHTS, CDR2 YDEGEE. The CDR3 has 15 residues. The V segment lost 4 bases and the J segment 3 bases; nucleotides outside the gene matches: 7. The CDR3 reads CASSGGTATNQPQHF. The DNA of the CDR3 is TGTGCCAGCAGCGGAGGGACAGCTACCAATCAGCCCCAGCATTTT.

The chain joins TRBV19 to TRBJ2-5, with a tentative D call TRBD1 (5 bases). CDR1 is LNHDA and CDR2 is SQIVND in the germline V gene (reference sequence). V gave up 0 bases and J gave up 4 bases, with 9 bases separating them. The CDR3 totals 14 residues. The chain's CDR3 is CASSIEGALETQYF. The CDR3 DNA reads TGTGCCAGTAGTATAGAAGGGGCACTAGAGACCCAGTACTTC.